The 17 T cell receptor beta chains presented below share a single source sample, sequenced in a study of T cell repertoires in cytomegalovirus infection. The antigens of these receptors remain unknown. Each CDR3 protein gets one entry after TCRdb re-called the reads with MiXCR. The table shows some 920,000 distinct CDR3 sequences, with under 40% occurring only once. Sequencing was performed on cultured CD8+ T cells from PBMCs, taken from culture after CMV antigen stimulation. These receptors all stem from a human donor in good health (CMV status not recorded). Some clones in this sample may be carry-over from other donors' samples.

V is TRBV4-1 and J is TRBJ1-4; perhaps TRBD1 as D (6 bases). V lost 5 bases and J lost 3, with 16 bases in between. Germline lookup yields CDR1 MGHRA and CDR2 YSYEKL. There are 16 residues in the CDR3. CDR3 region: CASSTFPGVPNEKLFF. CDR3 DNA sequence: TGCGCCAGCAGCACATTCCCAGGGGTGCCTAATGAAAAACTGTTTTTT.

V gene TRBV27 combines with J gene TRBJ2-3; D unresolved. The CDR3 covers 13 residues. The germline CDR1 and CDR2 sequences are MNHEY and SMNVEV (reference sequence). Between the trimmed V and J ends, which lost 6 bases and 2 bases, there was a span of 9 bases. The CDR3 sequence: CASRSTATDTQYF. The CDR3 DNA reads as TGTGCCAGCAGATCAACAGCCACAGATACGCAGTATTTT.

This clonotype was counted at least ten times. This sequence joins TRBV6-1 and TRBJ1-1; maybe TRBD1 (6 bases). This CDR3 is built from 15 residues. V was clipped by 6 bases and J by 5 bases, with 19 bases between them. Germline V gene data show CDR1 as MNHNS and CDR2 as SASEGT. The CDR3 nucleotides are TGTGCCAGCAGGGGACTGACAGGCAGTGCGACTGAAGCTTTCTTT. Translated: CASRGLTGSATEAFF.

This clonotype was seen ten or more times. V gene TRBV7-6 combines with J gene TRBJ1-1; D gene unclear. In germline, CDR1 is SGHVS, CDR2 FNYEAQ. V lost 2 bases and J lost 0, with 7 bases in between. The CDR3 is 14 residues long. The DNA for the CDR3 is TGTGCCAGCAGCTTATGGGTGATGAACACTGAAGCTTTCTTT. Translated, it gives CASSLWVMNTEAFF.

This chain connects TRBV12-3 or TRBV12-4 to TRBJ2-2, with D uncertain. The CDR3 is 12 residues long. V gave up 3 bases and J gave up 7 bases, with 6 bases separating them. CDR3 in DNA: TGTGCCAGCAGTTTCGATGGCGGGGAGCTGTTTTTT. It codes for CASSFDGGELFF.

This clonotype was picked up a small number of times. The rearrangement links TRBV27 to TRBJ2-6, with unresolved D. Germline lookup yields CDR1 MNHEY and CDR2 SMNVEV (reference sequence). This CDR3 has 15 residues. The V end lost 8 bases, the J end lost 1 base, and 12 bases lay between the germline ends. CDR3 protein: CASGIYASGANVLTF. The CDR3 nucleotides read TGTGCCAGCGGAATTTACGCTTCTGGGGCCAACGTCCTGACTTTC.

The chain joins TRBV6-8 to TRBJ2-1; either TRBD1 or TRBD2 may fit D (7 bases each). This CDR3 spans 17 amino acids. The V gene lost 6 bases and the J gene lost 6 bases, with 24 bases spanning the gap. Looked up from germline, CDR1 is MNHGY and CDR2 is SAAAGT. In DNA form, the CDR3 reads TGTGCCAGCAGAAAACGACCGGGGGGAAGGGGGCCCAATGAGCAGTTCTTC. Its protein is CASRKRPGGRGPNEQFF.

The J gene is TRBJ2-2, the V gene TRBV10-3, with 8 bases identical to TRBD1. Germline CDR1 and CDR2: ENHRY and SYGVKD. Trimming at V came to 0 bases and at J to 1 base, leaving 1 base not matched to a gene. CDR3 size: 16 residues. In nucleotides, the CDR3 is TGTGCCATCAGTGAGTCCGGACAGGGGAACACCGGGGAGCTGTTTTTT. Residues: CAISESGQGNTGELFF.

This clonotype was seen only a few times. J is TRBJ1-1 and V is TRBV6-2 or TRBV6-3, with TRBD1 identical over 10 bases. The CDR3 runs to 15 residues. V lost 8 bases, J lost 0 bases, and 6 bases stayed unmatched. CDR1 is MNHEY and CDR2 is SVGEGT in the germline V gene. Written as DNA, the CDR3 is TGTGCCAGCCATGAGACAGGGGGCATGAACACTGAAGCTTTCTTT. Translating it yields CASHETGGMNTEAFF.

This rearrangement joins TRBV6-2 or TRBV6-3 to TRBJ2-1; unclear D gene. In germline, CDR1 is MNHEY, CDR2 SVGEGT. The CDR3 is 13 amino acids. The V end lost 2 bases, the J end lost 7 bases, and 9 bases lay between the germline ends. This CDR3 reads CASSYGHLNEQFF. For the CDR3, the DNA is TGTGCCAGCAGTTACGGGCACCTTAATGAGCAGTTCTTC.

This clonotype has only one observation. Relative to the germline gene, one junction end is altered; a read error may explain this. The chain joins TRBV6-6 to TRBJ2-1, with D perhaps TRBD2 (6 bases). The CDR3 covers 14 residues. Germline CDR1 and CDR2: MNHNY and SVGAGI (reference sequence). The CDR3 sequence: CASSLGTPSNQQFF. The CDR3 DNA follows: TGTGCCAGCAGTTTGGGGACTCCGAGCAATCAGCAGTTCTTC.

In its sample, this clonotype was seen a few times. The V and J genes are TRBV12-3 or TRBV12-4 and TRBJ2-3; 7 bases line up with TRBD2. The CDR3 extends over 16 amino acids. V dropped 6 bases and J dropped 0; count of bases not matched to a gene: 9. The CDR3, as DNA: TGTGCCAGCAGCCAAGGGACTATATCTAGCACAGATACGCAGTATTTT. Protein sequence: CASSQGTISSTDTQYF.

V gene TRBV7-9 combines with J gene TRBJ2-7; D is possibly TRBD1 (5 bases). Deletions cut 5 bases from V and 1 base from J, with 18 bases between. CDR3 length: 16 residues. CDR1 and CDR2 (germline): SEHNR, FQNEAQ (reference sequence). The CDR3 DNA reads TGTGCCAGCAGCCCCAGCCCTGGACAAGGGTCCTACGAGCAGTACTTC. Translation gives CASSPSPGQGSYEQYF.

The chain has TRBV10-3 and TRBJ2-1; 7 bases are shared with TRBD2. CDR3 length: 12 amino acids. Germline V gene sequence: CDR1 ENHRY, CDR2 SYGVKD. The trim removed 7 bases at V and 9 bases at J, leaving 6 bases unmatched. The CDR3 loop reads CAIKEGRGEQFF. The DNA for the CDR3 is TGTGCCATCAAGGAGGGGAGGGGTGAGCAGTTCTTC.

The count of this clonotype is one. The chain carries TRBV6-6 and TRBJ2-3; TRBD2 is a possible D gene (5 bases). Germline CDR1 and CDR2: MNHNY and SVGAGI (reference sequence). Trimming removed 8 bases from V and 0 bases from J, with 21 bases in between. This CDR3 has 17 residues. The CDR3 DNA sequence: TGTGCCAGCGCCGGGGTCGGAGCATTCGCTAGCACAGATACGCAGTATTTT. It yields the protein CASAGVGAFASTDTQYF.

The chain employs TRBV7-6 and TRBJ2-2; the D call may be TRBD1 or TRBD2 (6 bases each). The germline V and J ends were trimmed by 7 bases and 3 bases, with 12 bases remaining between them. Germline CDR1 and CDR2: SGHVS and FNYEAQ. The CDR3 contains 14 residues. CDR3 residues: CASTGDTYTGELFF. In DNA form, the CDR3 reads TGTGCCAGCACGGGGGACACATACACCGGGGAGCTGTTTTTT.

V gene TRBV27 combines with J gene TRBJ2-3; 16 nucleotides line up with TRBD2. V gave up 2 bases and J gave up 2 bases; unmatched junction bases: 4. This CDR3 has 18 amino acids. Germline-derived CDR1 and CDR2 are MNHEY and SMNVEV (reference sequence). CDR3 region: CASSLGTSGGGPTDTQYF. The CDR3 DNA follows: TGTGCCAGCAGTTTAGGGACTAGCGGGGGGGGGCCCACAGATACGCAGTATTTT.